The clone carrying this TCR beta chain appeared many times. The V end was cut by 1 base, the J end by 0 bases, with 13 bases between. Germline V gene sequence: CDR1 SEHNR, CDR2 FQNEAQ (reference sequence). This CDR3 spans 16 amino acids. Unsorted libraries were derived from 2 million PBMCs stored at -80 C. The cDNA was synthesized by 5'RACE incorporating 10-nucleotide random UMIs. TCRdb redid the calling of the 5' RACE reads with MiXCR, one entry per CDR3 protein. The table lists about 62,000 distinct CDR3 sequences, approximately 4.6% of them singletons, with around 3.5% in the top ten. This entry belongs to a study of neurological immune-mediated disorders.

This clonotype originated in a woman between 50 and 59 years old with multiple sclerosis. Material for sequencing was PBMCs. The chain is built from TRBV7-9 and TRBJ2-7, with D possibly matching TRBD1 (5 bases). CDR3 in amino acids: CASSLVVAGPSYEQYF. In DNA, the CDR3 is TGTGCCAGCAGCTTAGTAGTGGCAGGGCCCTCCTACGAGCAGTACTTC.